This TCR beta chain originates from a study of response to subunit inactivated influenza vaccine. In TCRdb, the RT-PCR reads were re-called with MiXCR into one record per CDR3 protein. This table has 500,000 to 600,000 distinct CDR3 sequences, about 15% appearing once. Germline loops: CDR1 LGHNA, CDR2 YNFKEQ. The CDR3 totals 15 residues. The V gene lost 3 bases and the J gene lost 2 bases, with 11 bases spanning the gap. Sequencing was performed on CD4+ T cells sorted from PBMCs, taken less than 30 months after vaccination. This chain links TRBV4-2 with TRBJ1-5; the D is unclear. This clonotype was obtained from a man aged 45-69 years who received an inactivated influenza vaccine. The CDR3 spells CASSHEQNRNQPQHF. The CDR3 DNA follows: TGTGCCAGCAGCCACGAACAGAACCGCAATCAGCCCCAGCATTTT.